A single sample gave rise to the 8 T cell receptor beta chains below, sequenced in a study of blood T cells in healthy people across ages. Through a sample-barcoded 5' primer and a J-beta primer mix, a second PCR was run for roughly 7 to 12 cycles. Via MiXCR, TCRdb re-called the 5' RACE reads, giving one row per CDR3 protein. Of around 1,000,000 distinct CDR3 sequences listed, roughly 24% are singletons. These data also formed part of another study, on T cells of mothers and their children.

Sequenced input: blood. These receptors were obtained from a girl aged 2 to 9 in good health.

This clonotype was counted only a few times. The chain joins TRBV7-9 to TRBJ1-2; weak D call: TRBD1 (5 bases). The CDR3 runs 15 residues. V was trimmed by 5 bases and J by 4 bases, leaving 17 bases between them. In germline, CDR1 is SEHNR, CDR2 FQNEAQ (reference sequence). The CDR3: CASSETQELLYGYTF. The CDR3, as DNA: TGTGCCAGCAGCGAAACACAGGAGTTACTCTATGGCTACACCTTC.

The V and J genes are TRBV9 and TRBJ2-7; D may be TRBD1 (5 bases). Trimming left V 0 bases short and J 0 bases short, with 16 bases between. The CDR3 runs to 17 residues. Germline V gene lookup returns CDR1 SGDLS and CDR2 YYNGEE. This CDR3 reads CASSVDAETEISYEQYF. DNA of the CDR3: TGTGCCAGCAGCGTAGACGCAGAGACAGAAATCTCCTACGAGCAGTACTTC.

This clonotype occurred a few times. The rearrangement links TRBV12-3 or TRBV12-4 to TRBJ1-2; possibly TRBD1 for D (6 bases). V lost 5 bases to trimming and J lost 7 bases, with 20 bases between them. This CDR3 has 15 amino acids. The CDR3 loop reads CASSPATGGPVGYTF. The CDR3 nucleotides are TGTGCCAGCAGTCCAGCGACAGGTGGCCCTGTTGGCTACACCTTC.

Ten or more counts support this clonotype. CDR3 sequence: CSVEGLAGAYNEQFF. CDR3 nucleotide sequence: TGCAGCGTAGAGGGACTAGCGGGAGCCTACAATGAGCAGTTCTTC. This chain joins TRBV29-1 and TRBJ2-1; TRBD2 matches 14 bases. The CDR3 spans 15 residues. V shed 6 bases and J 2 bases; nucleotides not matched to a gene: 3. Germline CDR1 is SQVTM and CDR2 is ANQGSEA.

This clonotype has just a few counts. V and J are TRBV20-1 and TRBJ1-2; 9 bases match TRBD1. The CDR3 spans 14 residues. The V gene's germline CDR1 is DFQATT and CDR2 SNEGSKA (reference sequence). The V gene end was trimmed by 3 bases and the J gene end by 4 bases; junction bases not matched to a gene: 6. DNA for the CDR3: TGCAGTGCTAGTACAAGGGACAGGGTCTATGGCTACACCTTC. Protein product: CSASTRDRVYGYTF.

This clonotype was observed many times. V gene TRBV18 combines with J gene TRBJ2-5; D is unclear. Per germline, CDR1 KGHSH and CDR2 LQKENI. The CDR3 consists of 13 residues. The V end lost 4 bases, the J end lost 2 bases, and 8 bases lay between the germline ends. Written as DNA, the CDR3 is TGTGCCAGCTCACTCAACCTACAAGAGACCCAGTACTTC. It yields the protein CASSLNLQETQYF.

The chain recombines TRBV5-1 with TRBJ2-5; D perhaps matches TRBD2 (5 bases). V was clipped by 2 bases and J by 6 bases, with 11 bases between them. CDR3 length: 13 amino acids. CDR1 and CDR2 from the germline V gene are SGHRS and YFSETQ. The DNA for the CDR3 is TGCGCCAGCAGCTTTGCGGGCTCGCAGACCCAGTACTTC. This sequence encodes CASSFAGSQTQYF.

The rearrangement links TRBV7-2 to TRBJ2-2, with D tentatively TRBD2 (7 bases). Germline V gene lookup returns CDR1 SGHTA and CDR2 FQGNSA. With 9 bases removed from V and 7 bases from J, the gap between germline ends came to 18 bases. This CDR3 comprises 14 residues. The CDR3 region has the DNA TGTGCCAGACCGGAGGGGGGGGCCGGCGGGGAGCTGTTTTTT. Amino acids: CARPEGGAGGELFF.